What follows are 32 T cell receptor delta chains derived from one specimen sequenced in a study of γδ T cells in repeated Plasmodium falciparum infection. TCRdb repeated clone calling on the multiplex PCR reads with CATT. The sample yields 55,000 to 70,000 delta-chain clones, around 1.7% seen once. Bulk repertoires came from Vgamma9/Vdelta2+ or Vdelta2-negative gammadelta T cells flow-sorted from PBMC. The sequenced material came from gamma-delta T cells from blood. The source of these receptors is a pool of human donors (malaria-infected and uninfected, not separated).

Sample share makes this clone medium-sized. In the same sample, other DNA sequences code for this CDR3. The CDR3 sequence is CALGELLRGRGYSTPYTDKLIF. The CDR3 DNA reads as TGTGCTCTTGGGGAACTCCTTCGGGGTCGGGGATACAGCACTCCGTACACCGATAAACTCATCTTT. J is TRDJ1 and V is TRDV1, with 8 bases fitting TRDD3. The CDR3 runs 22 residues. V shed 0 bases and J 0 bases; nucleotides not matched to a gene: 21. Germline V gene data show CDR1 as TSWWSYY and CDR2 as QGS.

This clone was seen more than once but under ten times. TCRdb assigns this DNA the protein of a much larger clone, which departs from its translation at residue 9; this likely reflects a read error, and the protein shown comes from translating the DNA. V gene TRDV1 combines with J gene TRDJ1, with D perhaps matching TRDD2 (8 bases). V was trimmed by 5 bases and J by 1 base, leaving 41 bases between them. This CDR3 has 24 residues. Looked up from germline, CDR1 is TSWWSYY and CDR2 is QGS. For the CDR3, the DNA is TGTGCTCTTGGGCCAATTGGGGGCACTTCCTACGAGTCTAACGGCGGGGGATTCACCGATAAACTCATCTTT. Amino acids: CALGPIGGTSYESNGGGFTDKLIF.

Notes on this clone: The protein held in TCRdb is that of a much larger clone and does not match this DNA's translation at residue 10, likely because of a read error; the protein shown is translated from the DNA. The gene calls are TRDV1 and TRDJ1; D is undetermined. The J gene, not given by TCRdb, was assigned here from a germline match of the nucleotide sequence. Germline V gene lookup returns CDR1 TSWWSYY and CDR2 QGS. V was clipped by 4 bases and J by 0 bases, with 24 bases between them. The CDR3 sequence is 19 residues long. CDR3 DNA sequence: TGTGCTCTTGGGGGGGGCGTCCTCAGGGTACGCTCGTACACCGATAAACTCATCTTT. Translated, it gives CALGGGVLRVRSYTDKLIF.

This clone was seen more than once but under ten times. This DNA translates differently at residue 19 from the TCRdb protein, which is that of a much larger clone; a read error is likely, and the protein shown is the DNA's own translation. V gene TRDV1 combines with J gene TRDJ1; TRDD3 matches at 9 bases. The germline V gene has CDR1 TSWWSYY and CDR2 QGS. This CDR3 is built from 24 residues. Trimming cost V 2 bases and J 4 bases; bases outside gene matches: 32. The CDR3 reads CALGEVLKKVHWGTRLFNVDKLIF. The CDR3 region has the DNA TGTGCTCTTGGGGAAGTCCTCAAGAAAGTACACTGGGGGACACGATTGTTTAACGTCGATAAACTCATCTTT.

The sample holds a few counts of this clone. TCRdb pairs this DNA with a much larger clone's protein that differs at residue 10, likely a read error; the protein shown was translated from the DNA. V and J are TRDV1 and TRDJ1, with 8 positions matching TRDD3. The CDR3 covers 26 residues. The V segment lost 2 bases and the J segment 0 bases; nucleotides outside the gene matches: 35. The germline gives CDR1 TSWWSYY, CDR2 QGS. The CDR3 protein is CALGEAKGLPGTQTILGAVNTDKLIF. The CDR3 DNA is TGTGCTCTTGGGGAAGCTAAAGGTCTCCCGGGTACACAGACGATACTGGGGGCTGTTAACACCGATAAACTCATCTTT.

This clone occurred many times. CDR3 DNA: TGTGCTCTTGGGGAAAAAAGCTCTCATCGTACTGGGGGATACCCTGACACCGATAAACTCATCTTT. It encodes CALGEKSSHRTGGYPDTDKLIF. The gene calls are TRDV1 and TRDJ1; 12 bases agree with TRDD3. No J segment appears in TCRdb, so it was assigned here by matching the sequence to germline. The CDR3 contains 22 residues. The germline V gene encodes CDR1 TSWWSYY and CDR2 QGS. After removal of 2 bases from V and 0 bases from J, the junction contained 19 bases not matched to a gene.

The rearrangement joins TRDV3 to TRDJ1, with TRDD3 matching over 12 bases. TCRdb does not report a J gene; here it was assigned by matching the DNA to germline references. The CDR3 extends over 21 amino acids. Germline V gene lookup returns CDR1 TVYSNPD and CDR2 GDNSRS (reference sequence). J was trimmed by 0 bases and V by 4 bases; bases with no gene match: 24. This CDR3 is CASTFSRYWGIPPSYTDKLIF. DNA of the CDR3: TGTGCCTCCACCTTCTCCCGTTACTGGGGGATACCCCCCTCGTACACCGATAAACTCATCTTT. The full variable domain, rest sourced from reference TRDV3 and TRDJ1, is CDKVTQSSPDQTVASGSEVVLLCTYDTVYSNPDLFWYRIRPDYSFQFVFYGDNSRSEGADFTQGRFSVKHILTQKAFHLVISPVRTEDSATYYCASTFSRYWGIPPSYTDKLIFGKGTRVTVEP.

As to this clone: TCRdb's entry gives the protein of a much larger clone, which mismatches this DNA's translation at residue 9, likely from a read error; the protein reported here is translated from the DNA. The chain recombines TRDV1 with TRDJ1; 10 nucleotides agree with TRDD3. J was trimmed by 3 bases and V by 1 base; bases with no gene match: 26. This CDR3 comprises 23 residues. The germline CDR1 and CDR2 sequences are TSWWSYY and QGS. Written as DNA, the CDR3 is TGTGCTCTTGGGGAACCCCCTTCCTTCCTTTATGTGGGGGGATACGCAGGATCCGATAAACTCATCTTT. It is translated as CALGEPPSFLYVGGYAGSDKLIF.

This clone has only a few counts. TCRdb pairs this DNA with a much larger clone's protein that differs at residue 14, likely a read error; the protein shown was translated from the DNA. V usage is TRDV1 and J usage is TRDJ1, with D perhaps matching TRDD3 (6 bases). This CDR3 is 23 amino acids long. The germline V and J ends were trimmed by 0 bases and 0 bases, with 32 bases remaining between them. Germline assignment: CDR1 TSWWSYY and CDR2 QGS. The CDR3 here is CALGELRRGPGASMRGYTDKLIF. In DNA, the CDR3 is TGTGCTCTTGGGGAACTCCGTCGAGGTCCTGGGGCCTCAATGCGGGGGTACACCGATAAACTCATCTTT.

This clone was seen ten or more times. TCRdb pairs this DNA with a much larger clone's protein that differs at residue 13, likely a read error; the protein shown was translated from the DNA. The CDR3 DNA is TGTGCCTCTTCGGCTACCTTCAGGTACTGGGGGATATCGCCTTTCCTCGATAAACTCATCTTT. Encoded protein: CASSATFRYWGISPFLDKLIF. The genes are TRDV3 and TRDJ1; 11 bases fit TRDD3. The CDR3 length is 21 residues. After removal of 4 bases from V and 4 bases from J, the junction contained 29 bases not matched to a gene. From germline, CDR1 is TVYSNPD and CDR2 GDNSRS (reference sequence).

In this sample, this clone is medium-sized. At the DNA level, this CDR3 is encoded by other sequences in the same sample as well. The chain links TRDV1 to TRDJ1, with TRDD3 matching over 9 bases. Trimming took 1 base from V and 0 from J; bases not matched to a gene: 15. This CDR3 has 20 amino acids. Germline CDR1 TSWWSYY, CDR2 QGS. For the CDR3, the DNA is TGTGCTCTTGGGGAACGGAATCAGGGGGATACTCTCCTTGACACCGATAAACTCATCTTT. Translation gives CALGERNQGDTLLDTDKLIF.

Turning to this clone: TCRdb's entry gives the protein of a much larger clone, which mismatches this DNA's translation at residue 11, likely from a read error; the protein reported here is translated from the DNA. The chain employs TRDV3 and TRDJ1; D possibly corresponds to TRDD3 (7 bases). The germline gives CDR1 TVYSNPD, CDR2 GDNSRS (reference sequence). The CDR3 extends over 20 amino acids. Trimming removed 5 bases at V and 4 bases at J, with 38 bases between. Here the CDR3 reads CARVSPTVYWRIRSIDKLIF. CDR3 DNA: TGTGCCCGGGTGAGTCCTACCGTATACTGGAGGATACGCTCCATCGATAAACTCATCTTT.

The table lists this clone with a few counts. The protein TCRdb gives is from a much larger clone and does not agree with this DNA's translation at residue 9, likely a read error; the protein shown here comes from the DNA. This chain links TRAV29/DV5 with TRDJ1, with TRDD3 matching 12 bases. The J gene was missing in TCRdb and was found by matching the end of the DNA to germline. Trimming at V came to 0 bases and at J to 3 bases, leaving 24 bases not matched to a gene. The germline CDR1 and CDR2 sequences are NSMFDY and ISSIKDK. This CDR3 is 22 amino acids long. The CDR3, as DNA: TGTGCAGCAAGCGAAGGAACCCTTCCGAATATCTGGGGGATACGTTTAGCCGATAAACTCATCTTT. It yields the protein CAASEGTLPNIWGIRLADKLIF. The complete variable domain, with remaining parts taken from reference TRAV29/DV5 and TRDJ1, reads DQQVKQNSPSLSVQEGRISILNCDYTNSMFDYFLWYKKYPAEGPTFLISISSIKDKNEDGRFTVFLNKSAKHLSLHIVPSQPGDSAVYFCAASEGTLPNIWGIRLADKLIFGKGTRVTVEP.

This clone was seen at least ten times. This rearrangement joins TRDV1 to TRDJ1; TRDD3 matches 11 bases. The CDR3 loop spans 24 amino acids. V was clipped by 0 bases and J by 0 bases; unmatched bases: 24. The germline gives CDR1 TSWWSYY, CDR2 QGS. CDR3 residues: CALGELRSTEMYWGIRTYTDKLIF. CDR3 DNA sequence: TGTGCTCTTGGGGAACTCCGATCTACGGAGATGTACTGGGGGATAAGGACGTACACCGATAAACTCATCTTT.

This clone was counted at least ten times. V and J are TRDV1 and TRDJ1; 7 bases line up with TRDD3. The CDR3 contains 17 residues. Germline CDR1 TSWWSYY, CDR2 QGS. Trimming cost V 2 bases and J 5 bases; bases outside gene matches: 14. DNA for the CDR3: TGTGCTCTTGGGGAAAGGACTTACTGGGGTCTGATTGATAAACTCATCTTT. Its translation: CALGERTYWGLIDKLIF.

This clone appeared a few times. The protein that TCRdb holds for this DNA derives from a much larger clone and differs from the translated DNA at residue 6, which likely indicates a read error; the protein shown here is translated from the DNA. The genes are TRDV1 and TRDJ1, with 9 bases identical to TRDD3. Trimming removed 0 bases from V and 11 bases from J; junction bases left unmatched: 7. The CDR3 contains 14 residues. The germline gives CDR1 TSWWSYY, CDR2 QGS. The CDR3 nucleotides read TGTGCTCTTGGGGAACTCCTGGGGGATTCGGTGCTCATCTTT. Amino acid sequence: CALGELLGDSVLIF.

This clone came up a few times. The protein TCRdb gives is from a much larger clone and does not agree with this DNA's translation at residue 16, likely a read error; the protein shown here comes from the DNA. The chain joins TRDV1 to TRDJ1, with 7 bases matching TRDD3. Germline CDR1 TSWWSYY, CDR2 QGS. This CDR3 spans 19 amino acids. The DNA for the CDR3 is TGTGCTCTTGGGGAGCCTAGTAGTCTGGGGGTCCACCACACCGATCAACTCATCTTT. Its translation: CALGEPSSLGVHHTDQLIF.

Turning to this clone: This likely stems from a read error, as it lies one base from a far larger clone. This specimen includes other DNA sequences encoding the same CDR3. The CDR3 region is CALGEPTADWGIGTDKLIF. The CDR3 bases are TGCGCTCTTGGGGAACCCACGGCAGACTGGGGGATAGGGACCGATAAACTCATCTTT. The chain uses TRDV1 and TRDJ1; 11 bases are shared with TRDD3. The CDR3 is 19 amino acids. The V gene's germline CDR1 is TSWWSYY and CDR2 QGS.

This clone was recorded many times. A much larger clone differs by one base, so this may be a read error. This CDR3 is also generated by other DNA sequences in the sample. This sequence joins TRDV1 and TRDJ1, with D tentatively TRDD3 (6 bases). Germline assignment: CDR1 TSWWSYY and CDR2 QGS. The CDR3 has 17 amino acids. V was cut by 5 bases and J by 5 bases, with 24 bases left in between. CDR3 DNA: TGTGCTCTTGGGTCACCCCCTTTCTTACGTCTGGGGGATAAACTCATCTTT. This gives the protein CALGSPPFLRLGDKLIF.

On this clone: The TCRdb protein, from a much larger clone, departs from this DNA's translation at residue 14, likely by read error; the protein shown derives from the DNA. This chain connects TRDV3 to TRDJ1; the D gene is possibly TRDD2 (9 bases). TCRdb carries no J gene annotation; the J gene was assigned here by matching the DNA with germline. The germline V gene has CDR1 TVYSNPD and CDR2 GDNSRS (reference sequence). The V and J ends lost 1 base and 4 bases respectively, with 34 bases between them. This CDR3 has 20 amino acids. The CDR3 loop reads CAFKRPSYLSGGLPSDKLIF. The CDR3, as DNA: TGTGCCTTTAAGAGGCCTTCCTACCTATCTGGGGGACTTCCGAGCGATAAACTCATCTTT.

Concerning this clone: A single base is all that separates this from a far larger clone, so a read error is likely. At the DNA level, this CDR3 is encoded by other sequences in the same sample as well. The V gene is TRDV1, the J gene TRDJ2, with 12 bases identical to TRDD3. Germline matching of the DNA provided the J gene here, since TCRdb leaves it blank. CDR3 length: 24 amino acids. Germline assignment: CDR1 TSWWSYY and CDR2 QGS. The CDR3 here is CALGELFCGPSYWGIHGISAQLFF. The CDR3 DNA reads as TGTGCTCTTGGGGAACTATTCTGCGGGCCTTCGTACTGGGGGATACACGGTATTTCAGCGCAACTCTTCTTT.

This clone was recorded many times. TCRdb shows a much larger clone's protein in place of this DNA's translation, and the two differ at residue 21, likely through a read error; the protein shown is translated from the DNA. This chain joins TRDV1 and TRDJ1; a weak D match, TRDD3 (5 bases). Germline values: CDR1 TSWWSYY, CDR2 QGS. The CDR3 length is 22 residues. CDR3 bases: TGTGCTCTTGGGGAACCCCCGGATTCCACGGGGACTAGGCCGATTTTGGCCGATAAACTCACCTTT. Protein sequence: CALGEPPDSTGTRPILADKLTF.

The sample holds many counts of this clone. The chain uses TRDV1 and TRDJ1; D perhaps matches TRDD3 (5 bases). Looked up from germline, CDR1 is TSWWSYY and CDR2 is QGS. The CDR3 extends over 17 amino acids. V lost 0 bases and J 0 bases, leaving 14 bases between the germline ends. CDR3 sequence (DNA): TGTGCTCTTGGGGAACTCACCCTGGGTCCCTACACCGATAAACTCATCTTT. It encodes CALGELTLGPYTDKLIF.

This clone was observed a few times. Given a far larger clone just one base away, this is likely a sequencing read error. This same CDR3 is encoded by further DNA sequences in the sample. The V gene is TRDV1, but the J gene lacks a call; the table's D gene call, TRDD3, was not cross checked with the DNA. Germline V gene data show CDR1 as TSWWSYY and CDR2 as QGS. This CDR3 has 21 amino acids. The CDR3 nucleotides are TGTGCTATTGGGGAACTAGATCATACTGTTATCGGGGGATACGGCACCGATAAACTAATCTTT. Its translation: CAIGELDHTVIGGYGTDKLIF.

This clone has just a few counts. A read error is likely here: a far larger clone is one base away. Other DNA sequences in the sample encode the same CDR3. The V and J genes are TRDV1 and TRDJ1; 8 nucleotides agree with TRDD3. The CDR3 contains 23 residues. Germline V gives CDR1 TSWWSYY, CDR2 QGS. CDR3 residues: CALGDHVVPYLLYWGFYTDKLIF. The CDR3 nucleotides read TGTGCTCTTGGGGACCACGTGGTTCCCTACTTACTCTACTGGGGGTTTTACACCGATAAACTCATCTTC.

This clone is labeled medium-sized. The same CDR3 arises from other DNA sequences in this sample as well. CDR3: CAFNVLGLNDKLIF. The CDR3 nucleotides read TGTGCCTTTAACGTACTGGGCCTAAACGATAAACTCATCTTT. This rearrangement joins TRDV3 to TRDJ1; perhaps TRDD3 as D (6 bases). The V gene lost 1 base and the J gene lost 4 bases, with 16 bases spanning the gap. CDR1 TVYSNPD and CDR2 GDNSRS come from the germline V gene (reference sequence). The CDR3 is 14 residues long.

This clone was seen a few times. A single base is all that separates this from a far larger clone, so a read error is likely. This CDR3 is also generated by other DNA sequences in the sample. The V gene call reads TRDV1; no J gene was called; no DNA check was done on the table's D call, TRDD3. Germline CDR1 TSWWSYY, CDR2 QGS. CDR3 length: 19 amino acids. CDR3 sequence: CALGCQGVATPLSTDKLIF. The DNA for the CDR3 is TGTGCTCTTGGGTGCCAGGGAGTGGCTACTCCCCTGTCTACCGATAAACTCATCTTC.

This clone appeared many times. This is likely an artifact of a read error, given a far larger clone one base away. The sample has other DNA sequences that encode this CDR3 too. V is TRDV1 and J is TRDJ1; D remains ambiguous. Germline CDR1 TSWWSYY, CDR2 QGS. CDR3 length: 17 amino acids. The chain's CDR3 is CALGERKGAQYTDKLIF. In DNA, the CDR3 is TGTGCTCTTGGGGAACGCAAGGGAGCCCAGTACACCGACAAACTCATCTTT.

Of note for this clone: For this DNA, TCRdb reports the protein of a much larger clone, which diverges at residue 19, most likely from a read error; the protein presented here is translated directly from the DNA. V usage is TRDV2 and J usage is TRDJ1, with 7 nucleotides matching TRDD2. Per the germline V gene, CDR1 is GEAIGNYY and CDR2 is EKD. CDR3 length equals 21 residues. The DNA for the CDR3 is TGTGCCTGTGACTTTCGCCTTCCTCCTACTACTAAGGGTACGCCGAACGATAAACCCATCTTT. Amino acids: CACDFRLPPTTKGTPNDKPIF.

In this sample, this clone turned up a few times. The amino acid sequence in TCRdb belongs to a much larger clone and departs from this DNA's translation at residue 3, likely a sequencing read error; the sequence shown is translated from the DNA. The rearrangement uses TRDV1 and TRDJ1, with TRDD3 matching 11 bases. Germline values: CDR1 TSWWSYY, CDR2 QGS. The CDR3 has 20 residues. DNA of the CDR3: TGTGCTCATGGGGAAACCCGGTACTGGGGGATATATTCCCACACCGATAAACTCATCTTT. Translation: CAHGETRYWGIYSHTDKLIF.

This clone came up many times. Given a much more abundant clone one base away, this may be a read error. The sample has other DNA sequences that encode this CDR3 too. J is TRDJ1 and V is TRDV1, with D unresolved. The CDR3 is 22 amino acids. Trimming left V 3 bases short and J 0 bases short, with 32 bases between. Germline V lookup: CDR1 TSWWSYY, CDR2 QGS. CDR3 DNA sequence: TGTGCTCTTGGGGACCCACTACGCTTCACACCACTGCGACCCCCGTACACCGATAAACTCATCTTT. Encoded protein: CALGDPLRFTPLRPPYTDKLIF.

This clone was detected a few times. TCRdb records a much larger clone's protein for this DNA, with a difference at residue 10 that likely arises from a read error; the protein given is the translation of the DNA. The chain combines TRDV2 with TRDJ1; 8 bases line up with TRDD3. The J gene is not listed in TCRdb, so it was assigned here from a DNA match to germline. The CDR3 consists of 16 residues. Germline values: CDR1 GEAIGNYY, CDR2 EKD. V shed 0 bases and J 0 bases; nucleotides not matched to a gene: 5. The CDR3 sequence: CACDTGLGDYTDKLIF. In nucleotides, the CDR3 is TGTGCCTGTGACACCGGCCTGGGGGACTACACCGATAAACTCATCTTT.